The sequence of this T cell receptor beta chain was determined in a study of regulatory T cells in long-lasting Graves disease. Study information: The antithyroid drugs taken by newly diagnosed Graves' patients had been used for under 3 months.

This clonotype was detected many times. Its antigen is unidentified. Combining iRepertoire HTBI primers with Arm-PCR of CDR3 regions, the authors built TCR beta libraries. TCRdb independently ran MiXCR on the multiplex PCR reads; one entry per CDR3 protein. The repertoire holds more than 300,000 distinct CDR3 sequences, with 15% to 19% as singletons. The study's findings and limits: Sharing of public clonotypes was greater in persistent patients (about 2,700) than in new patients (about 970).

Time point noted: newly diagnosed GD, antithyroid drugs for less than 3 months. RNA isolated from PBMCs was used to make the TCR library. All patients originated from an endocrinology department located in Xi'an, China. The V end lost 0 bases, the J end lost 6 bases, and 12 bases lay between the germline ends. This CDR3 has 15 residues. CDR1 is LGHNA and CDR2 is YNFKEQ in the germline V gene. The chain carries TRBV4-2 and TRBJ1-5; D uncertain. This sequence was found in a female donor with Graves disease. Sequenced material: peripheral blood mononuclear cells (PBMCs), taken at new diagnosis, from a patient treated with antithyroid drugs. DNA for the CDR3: TGTGCCAGCAGCCAAGATGGGTTTGGGTTTCAGCCCCAGCATTTT. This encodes CASSQDGFGFQPQHF.